Below, 20 T cell receptor beta chains from the same sample are listed, as sequenced in a study of lymphopenia after photon versus proton radiotherapy. The repertoire was sequenced with immunoSEQ multiplex PCR; TCRdb's copy has only in-frame clones and lacks some. The repertoire holds tens of thousands of clones, with 80% to 90% as singletons. This sample comprised peripheral blood, obtained from a patient treated with proton-based radiotherapy. These receptors originate from an elderly man with esophageal cancer.

This clone was recorded once. The chain joins TRBV10-2 to TRBJ1-3; D remains ambiguous. CDR3 length: 14 residues. Per germline, CDR1 WSHSY and CDR2 SAAADI. Trimming removed 5 bases at V and 0 bases at J, with 8 bases between. This chain's CDR3 is CASSTYASGNTIYF. The CDR3 nucleotides are TGCGCCAGCAGTACATATGCCTCTGGAAACACCATATATTTT.

The rearrangement uses TRBV6-6 and TRBJ2-2, with D unclear. CDR3 length: 13 residues. Trimming stripped 8 bases from V and 6 bases from J, with 13 bases between. CDR1 MNHNY and CDR2 SVGAGI come from the germline V gene (reference sequence). The CDR3 reads CASSLQSAGELFF. The DNA of the CDR3 is TGTGCCAGCTCCCTCCAGAGCGCCGGGGAGCTGTTTTTT.

The V gene is TRBV5-4, the J gene TRBJ1-2; D call uncertain. The CDR3 covers 13 residues. CDR1 is SGHNT and CDR2 is YYREEE in the germline V gene (reference sequence). Trimming pared 5 bases from V and 4 bases from J, leaving 12 bases between. The CDR3 spells CASSRESSYGYTF. The CDR3 region has the DNA TGTGCCAGCAGTCGAGAATCGAGCTATGGCTACACCTTC.

The V and J genes are TRBV4-3 and TRBJ2-5; TRBD2 aligns across 10 bases. Germline-derived CDR1 and CDR2 are LGHNA and YSLEER. The CDR3 loop spans 17 amino acids. Losses at the gene ends were 0 bases for V and 5 bases for J; bases not matched to a gene: 9. The CDR3 nucleotides read TGCGCCAGCAGCCAAGAGCTTAGCGGGGGGCCGTGGGAGACCCAGTACTTC. It specifies CASSQELSGGPWETQYF.

The V and J genes are TRBV7-9 and TRBJ1-6; tentative D call: TRBD1 (5 bases). Germline V gene data show CDR1 as SEHNR and CDR2 as FQNEAQ (reference sequence). The CDR3 has 15 residues. V lost 5 bases and J lost 9, with 17 bases in between. The CDR3 DNA is TGTGCCAGCAGCCCCTCGGCAGGGCACGGTTCACCCCTCCACTTT. Its protein is CASSPSAGHGSPLHF.

The chain employs TRBV4-3 and TRBJ1-1; 7 bases agree with TRBD1. V lost 4 bases to trimming and J lost 0 bases; unmatched junction nucleotides: 5. CDR3 length: 15 residues. From germline, CDR1 is LGHNA and CDR2 YSLEER. CDR3 bases: TGCGCCAGCAGCCGAGGGACAGCATTGAACACTGAAGCTTTCTTT. Translated: CASSRGTALNTEAFF.

V usage is TRBV7-8 and J usage is TRBJ2-2; D not resolved. V was shortened by 4 bases and J by 6 bases, with 6 bases between the two germline ends. The V gene's germline CDR1 is SGHVS and CDR2 FQNEAQ. CDR3 length: 12 residues. CDR3 protein: CASSSLSGELFF. The CDR3 bases are TGTGCCAGCAGCTCTCTTTCCGGGGAGCTGTTTTTT.

The chain employs TRBV11-2 and TRBJ2-3, with 9 bases identical to TRBD2. CDR1 is SGHAT, CDR2 FQNNGV, per germline. J lost 2 bases, V lost 0 bases, and 3 bases had no gene match. CDR3 length: 16 amino acids. The CDR3: CASSLEGGGATDTQYF. CDR3 in DNA: TGTGCCAGCAGCTTAGAGGGCGGGGGGGCCACAGATACGCAGTATTTT.

This rearrangement joins TRBV30 to TRBJ2-3; D gene unclear. Trimming pared 0 bases from V and 4 bases from J, leaving 5 bases between. The CDR3 covers 12 residues. From germline, CDR1 is GTSNPN and CDR2 SVGIG (reference sequence). In nucleotides, the CDR3 is TGTGCCTGGAGTGTACAGCCAGATACGCAGTATTTT. The encoded protein is CAWSVQPDTQYF.

The chain joins TRBV5-1 to TRBJ2-3; D possibly corresponds to TRBD2 (7 bases). The V gene lost 3 bases and the J gene lost 5 bases, with 16 bases spanning the gap. The germline gives CDR1 SGHRS, CDR2 YFSETQ. The CDR3 contains 15 residues. CDR3 loop: CASSYVGRGGDTQYF. CDR3 DNA sequence: TGCGCCAGCAGCTATGTCGGTAGGGGGGGAGATACGCAGTATTTT.

V gene TRBV9 combines with J gene TRBJ1-2; D gene ambiguous. V dropped 6 bases and J dropped 8 bases, with 14 bases sitting between them. The CDR3 consists of 12 residues. Germline CDR1 and CDR2: SGDLS and YYNGEE. CDR3 loop: CASNSRGGGYTF. The CDR3 DNA is TGTGCCAGCAATTCGCGGGGTGGGGGCTACACCTTC.

This clone was seen just once. The chain is built from TRBV5-6 and TRBJ1-2; unclear D gene. This CDR3 has 12 amino acids. Germline V lookup: CDR1 SGHDT, CDR2 YYEEEE. The V and J ends lost 0 bases and 4 bases respectively, with 4 bases between them. The chain's CDR3 is CASSLAGYGYTF. The CDR3 DNA reads TGTGCCAGCAGCTTGGCTGGCTATGGCTACACCTTC.

The rearrangement uses TRBV9 and TRBJ2-5, with a tentative D call TRBD2 (6 bases). CDR3 length: 15 amino acids. V shed 0 bases and J shed 2 bases, with 11 bases lying between them. The germline gives CDR1 SGDLS, CDR2 YYNGEE. The CDR3 region is CASSVGGDFQETQYF. The CDR3 DNA follows: TGTGCCAGCAGCGTAGGGGGGGACTTTCAAGAGACCCAGTACTTC. Complete variable domain (other parts from reference TRBV9 and TRBJ2-5): DSGVTQTPKHLITATGQRVTLRCSPRSGDLSVYWYQQSLDQGLQFLIQYYNGEERAKGNILERFSAQQFPDLHSELNLSSLELGDSALYFCASSVGGDFQETQYFGPGTRLLVL.

V gene TRBV4-3 combines with J gene TRBJ2-7; D gene unclear. Deletions cut 1 base from V and 3 bases from J, with 10 bases between. Germline-derived CDR1 and CDR2 are LGHNA and YSLEER. The CDR3 length is 14 residues. CDR3 sequence: CASSQGPNGYEQYF. CDR3 DNA sequence: TGCGCCAGCAGCCAAGGACCCAACGGCTACGAGCAGTACTTC.

This sequence joins TRBV2 and TRBJ1-2, with D maybe TRBD1 (5 bases). V was pared by 3 bases and J by 7 bases, with 21 bases between. From germline, CDR1 is SNHLY and CDR2 FYNNEI. CDR3 size: 16 residues. The CDR3 sequence is CASSDMIGRGFPGYTF. The CDR3 DNA reads as TGTGCCAGCAGTGATATGATTGGACGGGGCTTTCCTGGCTACACCTTC.

V gene TRBV7-2 combines with J gene TRBJ2-2; a possible D gene is TRBD2 (6 bases). The CDR3 sequence is 15 residues long. Germline CDR1 is SGHTA and CDR2 is FQGNSA. Trimming left V 3 bases short and J 10 bases short, with 18 bases between. The CDR3 sequence: CASSLSQTGVEELFF. As DNA, the CDR3 is TGTGCCAGCAGCTTGTCTCAAACGGGAGTGGAGGAGCTGTTTTTT. The full variable domain, rest sourced from reference TRBV7-2 and TRBJ2-2, is GAGVSQSPSNKVTEKGKDVELRCDPISGHTALYWYRQSLGQGLEFLIYFQGNSAPDKSGLPSDRFSAERTGGSVSTLTIQRTQQEDSAVYLCASSLSQTGVEELFFGEGSRLTVL.

The chain has TRBV7-9 and TRBJ2-2; D call uncertain. CDR3 length equals 14 residues. Deletions cut 1 base from V and 2 bases from J, with 5 bases between. Germline CDR1 reads SEHNR; CDR2 reads FQNEAQ (reference sequence). The CDR3 DNA reads TGTGCCAGCAGCTTAGTCGATAACACCGGGGAGCTGTTTTTT. Residues: CASSLVDNTGELFF. The full variable domain, in which reference TRBV7-9 and TRBJ2-2 provide the parts outside the CDR3, is DTGVSQNPRHKITKRGQNVTFRCDPISEHNRLYWYRQTLGQGPEFLTYFQNEAQLEKSRLLSDRFSAERPKGSFSTLEIQRTEQGDSAMYLCASSLVDNTGELFFGEGSRLTVL.

The chain has TRBV6-6 and TRBJ2-7, with D maybe TRBD2 (7 bases). This CDR3 spans 15 amino acids. The V and J ends lost 1 base and 2 bases respectively, with 12 bases between them. Germline V gene sequence: CDR1 MNHNY, CDR2 SVGAGI (reference sequence). This chain's CDR3 is CASSYLGGAPYEQYF. Here the CDR3 DNA reads TGTGCCAGCAGTTACTTGGGGGGGGCTCCCTACGAGCAGTACTTC.

This rearrangement joins TRBV27 to TRBJ2-2, with TRBD1 matching over 7 bases. The CDR3 totals 15 residues. Germline trimming cut 2 bases from V and 0 bases from J; bases unmatched to any gene: 0. Germline assignment: CDR1 MNHEY and CDR2 SMNVEV (reference sequence). In nucleotides, the CDR3 is TGTGCCAGCAGTTTACAGGGGGCGAACACCGGGGAGCTGTTTTTT. Its protein product is CASSLQGANTGELFF.

The chain couples TRBV5-1 to TRBJ1-1; perhaps TRBD1 as D (5 bases). Looked up from germline, CDR1 is SGHRS and CDR2 is YFSETQ. This CDR3 contains 13 residues. The V end lost 2 bases, the J end lost 3 bases, and 8 bases lay between the germline ends. The CDR3 sequence: CASSFGTYTEAFF. DNA for the CDR3: TGCGCCAGCAGCTTCGGGACTTACACTGAAGCTTTCTTT.